This is a list of T cell receptor beta chains from one sample in a study of cytomegalovirus exposure and HLA in healthy donors. Data came from immunoSEQ multiplex PCR; TCRdb stores just in-frame clones and leaves some out. The sample contains fewer than 250,000 clones, about 75% of which appear only once. Sequences were obtained from PBMCs. All receptors derive from a male donor in good health and CMV-seronegative. CDR3s include the opening cysteine and the closing phenylalanine or tryptophan. D genes are given only for firm matches. Clone size is not always given. Where it is, it says once, few, many or a class for expanded clones.

D	J	size	V	CDR3	DNA
TRBD1	TRBJ1-5	.	TRBV9	CASIKFRDRDQPQHF	TGTGCCAGCATCAAATTCCGGGACAGGGATCAGCCCCAGCATTTT
TRBD2	TRBJ2-7	.	TRBV2	CASKVAGGAEQYF	TGTGCCAGCAAGGTAGCGGGAGGTGCCGAGCAGTACTTC
TRBD2	TRBJ2-3	.	TRBV9	CASSVDSGGAQSTDTQYF	TGTGCCAGCAGCGTAGACAGCGGGGGGGCGCAGAGCACAGATACGCAGTATTTT
.	TRBJ2-5	.	TRBV5-4	CASSFSGFQETQYF	TGTGCCAGCAGCTTTTCAGGGTTCCAAGAGACCCAGTACTTC
TRBD1	TRBJ1-1	.	TRBV30	CAWQGAHTEAFF	TGTGCCTGGCAGGGGGCTCACACTGAAGCTTTCTTT
.	TRBJ1-5	.	TRBV19	CASSIGWRQPQHF	TGTGCCAGTAGTATAGGTTGGAGGCAGCCCCAGCATTTT
TRBD1	TRBJ2-1	.	TRBV5-1	CASLTGPGNNEQFF	TGCGCCAGTCTGACAGGGCCGGGAAACAATGAGCAGTTCTTC
TRBD1	TRBJ1-2	.	TRBV9	CASSADGTGLRGYTF	TGTGCCAGCAGCGCCGACGGGACAGGGTTGCGTGGCTACACCTTC
TRBD2	TRBJ2-5	.	TRBV5-6	CASSPSPGASGIRWTQYF	TGTGCCAGCAGCCCCAGCCCCGGGGCTAGCGGGATTAGGTGGACCCAGTACTTC
TRBD2	TRBJ2-1	.	TRBV5-1	CASSLSGSGYNEQFF	TGCGCCAGCAGCCTAAGCGGGAGCGGTTACAATGAGCAGTTCTTC
TRBD2	TRBJ2-7	.	TRBV7-2	CASSQLAGVVEQYF	TGTGCCAGCAGCCAGCTAGCGGGGGTGGTCGAGCAGTACTTC
TRBD2	TRBJ2-7	.	TRBV15	CATSSGLGGVEEQYF	TGTGCCACCAGCAGCGGATTGGGAGGGGTGGAAGAGCAGTACTTC
TRBD2	TRBJ2-5	.	TRBV5-6	CASSLVLAGRETQYF	TGTGCCAGCAGCTTGGTGTTAGCGGGACGGGAGACCCAGTACTTC
TRBD2	TRBJ2-3	.	TRBV27	CASRWSAGESTDTQYF	TGTGCCAGCCGTTGGTCGGCGGGGGAAAGCACAGATACGCAGTATTTT
.	TRBJ2-2	.	TRBV7-2	CASSLRRGGGELFF	TGTGCCAGCAGCTTAAGGAGGGGTGGGGGGGAGCTGTTTTTT
TRBD2	TRBJ2-3	.	TRBV11-2	CASSLTGRTDTQYF	TGTGCCAGCAGCTTGACCGGGAGGACAGATACGCAGTATTTT
TRBD2	TRBJ2-3	.	TRBV14	CASSQDPGGRSDTQYF	TGTGCCAGCAGCCAAGATCCGGGCGGGAGATCAGATACGCAGTATTTT
.	TRBJ2-7	.	TRBV6-5	CASSYSRDTTYEQYF	TGTGCCAGCAGTTACTCCCGGGACACCACCTACGAGCAGTACTTC
TRBD1	TRBJ2-7	.	TRBV5-1	CASTSGTGSYEQYF	TGCGCCAGCACCTCCGGGACAGGGTCGTACGAGCAGTACTTC
.	TRBJ1-2	once	TRBV19	CASNPTGYYGYTF	TGTGCCAGTAACCCCACAGGGTACTATGGCTACACCTTC
.	TRBJ2-5	.	TRBV5-4	CASSLSGETQYF	TGTGCCAGCAGCTTGTCGGGGGAGACCCAGTACTTC
TRBD2	TRBJ2-5	few	TRBV5-4	CASSLGREGSYLETQYF	TGTGCCAGCAGCTTGGGGCGGGAGGGCTCTTATCTTGAGACCCAGTACTTC
TRBD2	TRBJ2-7	.	TRBV18	CASSPPSGVLSYEQYF	TGTGCCAGCTCACCGCCTAGCGGGGTCCTCTCCTACGAGCAGTACTTC
.	TRBJ2-7	.	TRBV27	CASSSGNEQYF	TGTGCCAGCAGTTCAGGAAACGAGCAGTACTTC
.	TRBJ1-1	.	TRBV2	CASRTATGNTEAFF	TGTGCCAGCAGGACGGCGACAGGGAACACTGAAGCTTTCTTT
.	TRBJ1-3	few	TRBV6-1	CASSDGSRGGNTIYF	TGTGCCAGCAGTGACGGGTCTCGCGGCGGAAACACCATATATTTT
TRBD2	TRBJ2-7	.	TRBV7-2	CASSLRGDYEQYF	TGTGCCAGCAGCTTACGGGGGGACTACGAGCAGTACTTC
.	TRBJ2-6	.	TRBV14	CASSQVRGRANVLTF	TGTGCCAGCAGCCAAGTTCGCGGTAGGGCCAACGTCCTGACTTTC
TRBD2	TRBJ2-7	.	TRBV6-1	CALSGRAAGEQYF	TGTGCCTTAAGCGGGAGGGCTGCGGGGGAGCAGTACTTC
.	TRBJ1-4	.	TRBV5-1	CASSLGMPANEKLFF	TGCGCCAGCAGCTTGGGCATGCCCGCGAATGAAAAACTGTTTTTT
TRBD2	TRBJ2-7	.	TRBV5-1	CASSPASGSSYEQYF	TGCGCCAGCAGCCCGGCTAGCGGTAGCTCCTACGAGCAGTACTTC
.	TRBJ2-7	.	TRBV2	CASSEDGGMVEQYF	TGTGCCAGCAGTGAAGACGGAGGGATGGTCGAGCAGTACTTC
TRBD1	TRBJ2-7	once	TRBV5-5	CASSFTGTEISYEQYF	TGTGCCAGCAGCTTTACGGGGACAGAGATTTCCTACGAGCAGTACTTC
TRBD1	TRBJ1-6	.	TRBV4-1	CASSHANRGRNSPLHF	TGCGCCAGCAGCCACGCCAACAGGGGGCGTAATTCACCCCTCCACTTT
TRBD1	TRBJ2-2	.	TRBV28	CASSLGDRGLGRENTGELFF	TGTGCCAGCAGTTTAGGGGACAGGGGATTGGGGCGGGAGAACACCGGGGAGCTGTTTTTT
TRBD1	TRBJ2-3	.	TRBV6-6	CASSPSRQGADTQYF	TGTGCCAGCAGTCCCTCGAGACAGGGCGCAGATACGCAGTATTTT
.	TRBJ2-1	.	TRBV4-2	CASSLAPTRLHNEQFF	TGTGCCAGCAGCCTAGCGCCAACCCGACTCCACAATGAGCAGTTCTTC
.	TRBJ2-7	.	TRBV27	CASSLSKSAEEYF	TGTGCCAGCAGTTTATCGAAGTCGGCGGAAGAGTACTTC
TRBD1	TRBJ2-4	.	TRBV6-5	CASRRTGIAKNIQYF	TGTGCCAGCAGAAGGACAGGGATAGCCAAAAACATTCAGTACTTC
.	TRBJ2-5	few	TRBV27	CASSLTQGPETQYF	TGTGCCAGCAGTCTGACGCAGGGTCCCGAGACCCAGTACTTC
TRBD1	TRBJ1-2	.	TRBV7-9	CASSEIQGANYGYTF	TGTGCCAGCAGCGAAATTCAGGGGGCCAACTATGGCTACACCTTC
.	TRBJ2-5	.	TRBV6-5	CASSGQGETQYF	TGTGCCAGCAGTGGGCAGGGAGAGACCCAGTACTTC
.	TRBJ1-3	.	TRBV5-4	CASSLAGDSGNTIYF	TGTGCCAGCAGCTTGGCCGGGGACTCTGGAAACACCATATATTTT
TRBD2	TRBJ2-1	few	TRBV7-9	CASSRGLAGANEQFF	TGTGCCAGCAGCCGGGGACTAGCGGGAGCCAATGAGCAGTTCTTC
.	TRBJ2-7	.	TRBV18	CASSPGEEQYF	TGTGCCAGCTCCCCGGGAGAGGAGCAGTACTTC
TRBD1	TRBJ2-3	.	TRBV6-1	CASSRTGNADTQYF	TGTGCCAGCAGTCGGACAGGAAACGCAGATACGCAGTATTTT
TRBD1	TRBJ1-5	.	TRBV9	CASSGGQGAGQPQHF	TGTGCCAGCAGCGGAGGACAGGGGGCGGGTCAGCCCCAGCATTTT
.	TRBJ1-4	.	TRBV30	CAWDSNEKLFF	TGTGCCTGGGACAGTAATGAAAAACTGTTTTTT
TRBD1	TRBJ2-5	.	TRBV6-5	CASSYRGDRGQETQYF	TGTGCCAGCAGTTACCGCGGGGACAGGGGGCAGGAGACCCAGTACTTC
TRBD2	TRBJ2-5	.	TRBV9	CASSAVAGGYQETQYF	TGTGCCAGCAGCGCCGTAGCGGGAGGGTACCAAGAGACCCAGTACTTC
.	TRBJ2-7	.	TRBV19	CASSTRQYQVEQYF	TGTGCCAGTAGTACTCGACAGTATCAGGTCGAGCAGTACTTC
.	TRBJ2-7	.	TRBV14	CASSQARVNYEQYF	TGTGCCAGCAGCCAAGCCAGGGTAAACTACGAGCAGTACTTC
.	TRBJ1-2	.	TRBV4-3	CASSQDGENYGYTF	TGCGCCAGCAGCCAAGATGGAGAGAACTATGGCTACACCTTC